Presented here are 6 T cell receptor beta chains from one specimen sequenced in a study of blood T cell repertoires in COVID-19. The method was immunoSEQ multiplex PCR; TCRdb's version includes in-frame clones alone and lacks a portion of them. Among about 380,000 clones, 90% were seen once, and the ten largest hold about 6.5%. Sample: peripheral blood. Receptor source: a man in his late teens or twenties with active or convalescent COVID-19.

This sequence joins TRBV6-6 and TRBJ1-6; a possible D gene is TRBD1 (6 bases). CDR1 MNHNY and CDR2 SVGAGI come from the germline V gene (reference sequence). The V end lost 6 bases, the J end lost 6 bases, and 21 bases lay between the germline ends. The CDR3 spans 17 residues. The CDR3 sequence is CASSRIGQLTSNSPLHF. The CDR3, as DNA: TGTGCCAGCAGCCGAATCGGACAGCTGACATCTAATTCACCCCTCCACTTT.

This chain joins TRBV29-1 and TRBJ1-5; D possibly corresponds to TRBD1 (5 bases). There are 14 residues in the CDR3. Germline V lookup: CDR1 SQVTM, CDR2 ANQGSEA. V lost 6 bases and J lost 0, with 12 bases in between. The CDR3 sequence is CSVQTDNSNQPQHF. CDR3 in DNA: TGCAGCGTGCAGACAGACAATAGCAATCAGCCCCAGCATTTT.

This clone was counted between two and nine times. At one end, the junction sequence differs from germline, possibly due to a read error. In DNA, the CDR3 is TGTGCCAGCAGCCAAGATCCGGTCCTCACCAAGCACTTC. Its translation: CASSQDPVLTKHF. The chain carries TRBV4-2 and TRBJ2-7; no reliable D call. The CDR3 extends over 13 amino acids. Germline assignment: CDR1 LGHNA and CDR2 YNFKEQ.

This clone appeared once. The chain's CDR3 is CSVPRLHTGELFF. The CDR3 coding sequence is TGCAGCGTTCCCCGACTGCACACCGGGGAGCTGTTTTTT. This chain uses TRBV29-1 with TRBJ2-2; D gene uncertain. The length of the CDR3 is 13 residues. The germline V and J ends were trimmed by 5 bases and 3 bases, with 10 bases remaining between them. The germline V gene has CDR1 SQVTM and CDR2 ANQGSEA.

This chain links TRBV5-6 with TRBJ1-4, with 7 positions matching TRBD1. The CDR3 runs 15 residues. Germline V CDR1 and CDR2: SGHDT, YYEEEE. The J segment lost 5 bases and the V segment lost 0 bases, leaving 4 bases of the junction unmatched. As DNA, the CDR3 is TGTGCCAGCAGCTTGGTGGGACAGCCAAATGAAAAACTGTTTTTT. Its protein product is CASSLVGQPNEKLFF.

J is TRBJ1-5 and V is TRBV28; a weak D match, TRBD1 (5 bases). CDR1 and CDR2 (germline): MDHEN, SYDVKM. The ends were cut back, 3 bases at V and 7 bases at J, with 7 bases in the middle. This CDR3 spans 12 amino acids. This CDR3 is CASSFWGQPQHF. The DNA of the CDR3 is TGTGCCAGCAGTTTTTGGGGCCAGCCCCAGCATTTT.